These 32 T cell receptor beta chains were all obtained from the same sample, sequenced in a study of T cells in Graves' hyperthyroidism and ophthalmopathy (dated by TCRdb to between 2019 and 2020). To prepare the library, multiplex PCR was applied. TCRdb records Illumina HiSeq 2000 as the sequencer. TCR beta CDR3 regions were amplified from RNA transcripts. The first round of RT-PCR for the TCR CDR3 was performed with the HTBI primer set and the Qiagen OneStep RT-PCR kit. TCRdb reran the public reads through fastp at Q25 and MiXCR, keeping productive beta chains. Under each unique CDR3 protein, matching rows form one entry showing the most common genes and DNA. The sample table shows about 130,000 distinct CDR3 sequences, and approximately 20% are seen once. Roughly 73% of the sample is in the top ten clones. Sample: blood. Every receptor here comes from a woman between 50 and 59 years old with Graves' hyperthyroidism that later progressed to Graves' ophthalmopathy.

This clonotype was recorded many times. This chain connects TRBV28 to TRBJ2-7; 14 bases match TRBD2. CDR3 size: 15 residues. Trimming at V came to 6 bases and at J to 7 bases, leaving 8 bases not matched to a gene. Germline loops: CDR1 MDHEN, CDR2 SYDVKM. CDR3 nucleotides: TGTGCCAGCAGAGAGGGGACTAGCGGGAGAGAGGAGCAGTACTTC. It is translated as CASREGTSGREEQYF.

This clonotype was picked up many times. The J gene is TRBJ2-1, the V gene TRBV28; 7 nucleotides align to TRBD2. CDR3 size: 15 residues. V shed 1 base, J shed 7 bases, and the junction held 7 bases outside the gene matches. CDR1 and CDR2 (germline): MDHEN, SYDVKM. In DNA, the CDR3 is TGTGCCAGCAGTTTATACGCGGGAGTTGATAATGAGCAGTTCTTC. Its translation: CASSLYAGVDNEQFF.

This clonotype was found many times. The chain links TRBV29-1 to TRBJ2-3; TRBD2 agrees at 10 bases. Looked up from germline, CDR1 is SQVTM and CDR2 is ANQGSEA. Trimming took 7 bases from V and 5 from J; bases not matched to a gene: 15. The CDR3 sequence is 16 residues long. The CDR3 region is CSAEGLAMGLKDTQYF. The CDR3 nucleotides read TGCAGCGCCGAGGGACTAGCGATGGGACTCAAAGATACGCAGTATTTT.

The sample holds many counts of this clonotype. The rearrangement links TRBV28 to TRBJ1-6, with a weak D call TRBD1 (5 bases). The CDR3 sequence is 15 residues long. Looked up from germline, CDR1 is MDHEN and CDR2 is SYDVKM. The germline V and J ends were trimmed by 4 bases and 8 bases, with 15 bases remaining between them. In DNA form, the CDR3 reads TGTGCCAGCAGTTCCATAGGGCAGGGACATTCACCCCTCCACTTT. Translation gives CASSSIGQGHSPLHF. The full variable domain, in which reference TRBV28 and TRBJ1-6 provide the parts outside the CDR3, is DVKVTQSSRYLVKRTGEKVFLECVQDMDHENMFWYRQDPGLGLRLIYFSYDVKMKEKGDIPEGYSVSREKKERFSLILESASTNQTSMYLCASSSIGQGHSPLHFGNGTRLTVT.

This clonotype has a count of ten or more. This chain links TRBV12-3 or TRBV12-4 with TRBJ1-5; D unclear. V lost 7 bases and J lost 6, with 16 bases in between. This CDR3 has 14 residues. The CDR3 loop reads CASMEVGFGQPQHF. In nucleotides, the CDR3 is TGTGCCAGCATGGAGGTGGGGTTTGGTCAGCCCCAGCATTTT.

The chain is built from TRBV6-5 and TRBJ2-3; 9 bases map to TRBD2. Per germline, CDR1 MNHEY and CDR2 SVGAGI. The V segment lost 2 bases and the J segment 4 bases; nucleotides outside the gene matches: 4. The CDR3 runs 15 residues. CDR3 DNA: TGTGCCAGCAGTTACATAGCGGGAGTTGCAGATACGCAGTATTTT. Translation gives CASSYIAGVADTQYF.

This clonotype has a handful of counts. The chain is built from TRBV27 and TRBJ1-2; no clear D. CDR3 length: 13 residues. V dropped 4 bases and J dropped 2 bases, with 8 bases sitting between them. In germline, CDR1 is MNHEY, CDR2 SMNVEV (reference sequence). The CDR3 is CASSWVGNYGYTF. The CDR3 DNA reads as TGTGCCAGCAGTTGGGTAGGGAACTATGGCTACACCTTC.

This clonotype was recorded a few times. The gene calls are TRBV6-1 and TRBJ2-7, with 9 bases fitting TRBD2. The CDR3 totals 14 residues. The germline CDR1 and CDR2 sequences are MNHNS and SASEGT. V lost 6 bases and J lost 2; bases outside the gene matches: 5. CDR3 sequence: CASRGTSSTYEQYF. The CDR3 DNA follows: TGTGCCAGCAGGGGGACTAGCTCGACCTACGAGCAGTACTTC.

This clonotype was seen ten or more times. The chain joins TRBV6-1 to TRBJ2-1; perhaps TRBD2 as D (6 bases). The CDR3 has 15 residues. The germline V gene has CDR1 MNHNS and CDR2 SASEGT. V was pared by 6 bases and J by 5 bases, with 17 bases between. The CDR3 here is CASSPLASDHNEQFF. The CDR3 region has the DNA TGTGCCAGCAGCCCTCTAGCGTCCGATCACAATGAGCAGTTCTTC.

The V and J genes are TRBV11-2 and TRBJ2-3, with TRBD2 identical over 13 bases. The junction had 5 bases not matched to a gene; V was cut back by 3 bases and J by 5 bases. The CDR3 is made up of 16 amino acids. Germline CDR1 and CDR2: SGHAT and FQNNGV. The CDR3: CASSFTSGRAGDTQYF. For the CDR3, the DNA is TGTGCCAGCAGCTTCACTAGCGGGAGGGCCGGAGATACGCAGTATTTT.

This clonotype was detected ten times or more. The V and J genes are TRBV4-1 and TRBJ2-7; possibly TRBD1 for D (6 bases). Per the germline V gene, CDR1 is MGHRA and CDR2 is YSYEKL. The CDR3 has 15 amino acids. V lost 6 bases, J lost 2 bases, and 17 bases lay in between. The CDR3 bases are TGCGCCAGCAGATCAACAGGGAGTAAGGCCTACGAGCAGTACTTC. It is translated as CASRSTGSKAYEQYF.

This chain joins TRBV9 and TRBJ2-1, with 7 bases lining up with TRBD2. Germline trimming cut 0 bases from V and 7 bases from J; bases unmatched to any gene: 7. The CDR3 length is 15 residues. The germline V gene encodes CDR1 SGDLS and CDR2 YYNGEE. CDR3 nucleotide sequence: TGTGCCAGCAGCGTAGAGGGAGGGACTCGAAATGAGCAGTTCTTC. Translation: CASSVEGGTRNEQFF.

A few counts support this clonotype. The chain links TRBV28 to TRBJ2-5; the D gene is possibly TRBD1 (5 bases). Germline V gene lookup returns CDR1 MDHEN and CDR2 SYDVKM. The CDR3 loop spans 13 amino acids. Trimming took 3 bases from V and 11 from J, leaving 16 bases between them. DNA of the CDR3: TGTGCCAGCAGTTTCTTAGGGGCCTTAATTCAGTACTTC. Translation: CASSFLGALIQYF.

This clonotype came up a few times. The chain carries TRBV7-2 and TRBJ2-6, with TRBD1 identical over 7 bases. The V and J ends lost 5 bases and 2 bases, in that order; junction bases with no gene match: 9. The CDR3 runs 17 residues. Germline-derived CDR1 and CDR2 are SGHTA and FQGNSA. Written as DNA, the CDR3 is TGTGCCAGCAGCGCACCGGGACAGAGGGCTGGGGCCAACGTCCTGACTTTC. Protein product: CASSAPGQRAGANVLTF.

The chain recombines TRBV7-2 with TRBJ2-1; TRBD2 agrees at 10 bases. Germline V CDR1 and CDR2: SGHTA, FQGNSA. V shed 4 bases, J shed 8 bases, and the junction held 8 bases outside the gene matches. This CDR3 has 15 residues. CDR3 DNA: TGTGCCAGCAGCTCCCCGACTAGCGGGTGGGATGAGCAGTTCTTC. It translates to CASSSPTSGWDEQFF.

This clonotype was observed once. This chain links TRBV2 with TRBJ1-6; D call uncertain. The V end lost 8 bases, the J end lost 1 base, and 12 bases lay between the germline ends. Germline V gene sequence: CDR1 SNHLY, CDR2 FYNNEI. The CDR3 consists of 15 residues. As DNA, the CDR3 is TGTGCCAGCCGGGAGACGATATCCTATAATTCACCCCTCCACTTT. This sequence encodes CASRETISYNSPLHF.

Only a few counts were recorded for this clonotype. This sequence joins TRBV5-5 and TRBJ1-5; D is undetermined. The CDR3 extends over 16 amino acids. V was shortened by 2 bases and J by 2 bases, with 14 bases between the two germline ends. Germline values: CDR1 SGHKS, CDR2 YYEKEE (reference sequence). The CDR3 region has the DNA TGTGCCAGCAGCTTTCAGGCGGGCGCAGGCAATCAGCCCCAGCATTTT. Protein sequence: CASSFQAGAGNQPQHF.

V usage is TRBV5-1 and J usage is TRBJ1-4, with 8 bases identical to TRBD1. Unmatched junction bases numbered 6, after V lost 0 bases and J lost 8 bases. Germline V gives CDR1 SGHRS, CDR2 YFSETQ. This CDR3 has 15 residues. The CDR3: CASSLDSGTGEKLFF. In DNA, the CDR3 is TGCGCCAGCAGCTTGGACTCCGGGACAGGCGAAAAACTGTTTTTT.

In regard to this clonotype: This may be a read error, as it is one base from a much larger clone. The chain couples TRBV30 to TRBJ2-6, with D maybe TRBD2 (7 bases). Germline CDR1 is GTSNPN and CDR2 is SVGIG (reference sequence). CDR3 length equals 12 residues. Here the CDR3 DNA reads TGTGCCTATGAGGGGGGGGGCAACGTCCTGACTTTC. Its translation is CAYEGGGNVLTF. Combining the CDR3 with reference TRBV30 and TRBJ2-6 gives the whole variable domain SQTIHQWPATLVQPVGSPLSLECTVEGTSNPNLYWYRQAAGRGLQLLFYSVGIGQISSEVPQNLSASRPQDRQFILSSKKLLLSDSGFYLCAYEGGGNVLTFGAGSRLTVL.

V usage is TRBV9 and J usage is TRBJ2-1; weak D call: TRBD1 (6 bases). CDR1 SGDLS and CDR2 YYNGEE come from the germline V gene. The CDR3 is made up of 15 amino acids. V was clipped by 0 bases and J by 1 base, with 8 bases between them. Written as DNA, the CDR3 is TGTGCCAGCAGCGTAGCTACAGGGTCCTACAATGAGCAGTTCTTC. Protein: CASSVATGSYNEQFF.

This clonotype was counted only a few times. The genes are TRBV27 and TRBJ1-5, with D possibly being TRBD1 (5 bases). Per the germline V gene, CDR1 is MNHEY and CDR2 is SMNVEV (reference sequence). V was trimmed by 7 bases and J by 2 bases, leaving 12 bases between them. CDR3 length: 14 residues. DNA for the CDR3: TGTGCCAGCAACGCCCGGGGGGGCAATCAGCCCCAGCATTTT. Amino acid sequence: CASNARGGNQPQHF.

The sample holds a few counts of this clonotype. The chain carries TRBV5-1 and TRBJ1-1; unclear D gene. The CDR3 runs to 13 residues. V lost 3 bases to trimming and J lost 8 bases, with 14 bases between them. Germline V gene data show CDR1 as SGHRS and CDR2 as YFSETQ. CDR3 residues: CASSSPGTPEAFF. DNA for the CDR3: TGCGCCAGCAGCTCGCCGGGAACTCCCGAAGCTTTCTTT.

This clonotype has only a few counts. V gene TRBV20-1 combines with J gene TRBJ2-7; 9 bases line up with TRBD2. Germline-derived CDR1 and CDR2 are DFQATT and SNEGSKA (reference sequence). V was pared by 1 base and J by 8 bases, with 12 bases of the junction left unmatched. The CDR3 is 15 residues long. For the CDR3, the DNA is TGCAGTGCTAGAGGAAGTAGCGGGAGATTCTTCCAGCAGTACTTC. This encodes CSARGSSGRFFQQYF.

This clonotype was seen at least ten times. The genes are TRBV20-1 and TRBJ2-1; D not resolved. This CDR3 spans 11 amino acids. V dropped 6 bases and J dropped 10 bases, with 13 bases sitting between them. The germline V gene encodes CDR1 DFQATT and CDR2 SNEGSKA (reference sequence). The CDR3 spells CSAHSGWEQFF. In DNA form, the CDR3 reads TGCAGTGCCCACTCTGGGTGGGAGCAGTTCTTC.

The chain uses TRBV19 and TRBJ1-5; tentative D call: TRBD1 (5 bases). Between the trimmed V and J ends, which lost 3 bases and 4 bases, there was a span of 10 bases. The CDR3 sequence is 14 residues long. Germline assignment: CDR1 LNHDA and CDR2 SQIVND (reference sequence). CDR3 sequence reads: CASSISGENQPQHF. CDR3 DNA sequence: TGTGCCAGTAGTATCTCGGGGGAGAATCAGCCCCAGCATTTT.

This clonotype appeared many times. The CDR3 coding sequence is TGTGCCAGCACCGCCGGACCGTCCTACGAGCAGTACTTC. Its protein product is CASTAGPSYEQYF. V usage is TRBV28 and J usage is TRBJ2-7; no definite D call. The CDR3 has 13 residues. Trimming stripped 7 bases from V and 1 base from J, with 11 bases between. The V gene's germline CDR1 is MDHEN and CDR2 SYDVKM.

This clonotype was detected many times. The V and J genes are TRBV2 and TRBJ2-5; the match to TRBD1 covers 9 bases. Looked up from germline, CDR1 is SNHLY and CDR2 is FYNNEI. The length of the CDR3 is 15 residues. V was pared by 6 bases and J by 0 bases, with 5 bases of the junction left unmatched. The CDR3 DNA is TGTGCCAGCAGAGGACAGGGGTGGTACCAAGAGACCCAGTACTTC. Translation gives CASRGQGWYQETQYF.

This clonotype was picked up many times. V and J are TRBV3-1 and TRBJ2-1, with a possible D match to TRBD2 (6 bases). Trimming removed 6 bases from V and 0 bases from J, with 18 bases in between. The V gene's germline CDR1 is LGHDT and CDR2 YNNKEL (reference sequence). This CDR3 comprises 17 residues. CDR3 nucleotide sequence: TGTGCCAGCAGTGGAGACGAAAGCGGGCGCTCCTACAATGAGCAGTTCTTC. It is translated as CASSGDESGRSYNEQFF.

This clonotype was recorded at least ten times. For the CDR3, the DNA is TGTGCCAGCCGACAGGGGCGAAACACTGAAGCTTTCTTT. This encodes CASRQGRNTEAFF. The chain employs TRBV7-3 and TRBJ1-1; 8 nucleotides align to TRBD1. The CDR3 has 13 residues. CDR1 and CDR2 from the germline V gene are SGHTA and FQGTGA. Trimming cost V 8 bases and J 2 bases; bases outside gene matches: 4.

This clonotype was observed at least ten times. The V and J genes are TRBV27 and TRBJ1-3; D possibly corresponds to TRBD1 (6 bases). From germline, CDR1 is MNHEY and CDR2 SMNVEV (reference sequence). V gave up 6 bases and J gave up 0 bases, with 12 bases separating them. The CDR3 length is 15 residues. CDR3 DNA sequence: TGTGCCAGCAGAAAAGGACAGAGCTCTGGAAACACCATATATTTT. It translates to CASRKGQSSGNTIYF.

This clonotype was seen many times. The chain couples TRBV20-1 to TRBJ2-2; D is uncertain. The germline V gene encodes CDR1 DFQATT and CDR2 SNEGSKA (reference sequence). The V end lost 3 bases, the J end lost 4 bases, and 9 bases lay between the germline ends. There are 13 residues in the CDR3. The CDR3 region has the DNA TGCAGTGCTAGGGCTAAGGGCACCGGGGAGCTGTTTTTT. The encoded protein is CSARAKGTGELFF.

This clonotype was counted ten times or more. The V call is TRBV30, the J call TRBJ1-1, with D perhaps TRBD1 (5 bases). There are 15 residues in the CDR3. CDR1 and CDR2 from the germline V gene are GTSNPN and SVGIG (reference sequence). Trimming left V 2 bases short and J 7 bases short, with 20 bases between. CDR3 nucleotides: TGTGCCTGGAGTTTCTGGGACCGTCCCGATCGTGAAGCTTTCTTT. Residues: CAWSFWDRPDREAFF.